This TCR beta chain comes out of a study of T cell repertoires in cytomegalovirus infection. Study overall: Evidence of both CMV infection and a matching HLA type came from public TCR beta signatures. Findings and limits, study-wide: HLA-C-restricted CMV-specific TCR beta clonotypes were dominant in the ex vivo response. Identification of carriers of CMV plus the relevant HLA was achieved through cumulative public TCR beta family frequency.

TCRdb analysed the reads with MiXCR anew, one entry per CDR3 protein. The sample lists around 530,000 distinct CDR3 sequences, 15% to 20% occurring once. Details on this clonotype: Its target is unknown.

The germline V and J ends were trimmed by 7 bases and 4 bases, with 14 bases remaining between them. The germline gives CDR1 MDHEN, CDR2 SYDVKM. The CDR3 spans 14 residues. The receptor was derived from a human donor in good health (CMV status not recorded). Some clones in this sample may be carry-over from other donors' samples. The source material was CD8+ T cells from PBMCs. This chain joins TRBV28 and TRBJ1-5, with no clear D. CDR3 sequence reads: CASTTPVGNQPQHF. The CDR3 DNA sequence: TGTGCCAGCACCACCCCTGTGGGGAATCAGCCCCAGCATTTT.